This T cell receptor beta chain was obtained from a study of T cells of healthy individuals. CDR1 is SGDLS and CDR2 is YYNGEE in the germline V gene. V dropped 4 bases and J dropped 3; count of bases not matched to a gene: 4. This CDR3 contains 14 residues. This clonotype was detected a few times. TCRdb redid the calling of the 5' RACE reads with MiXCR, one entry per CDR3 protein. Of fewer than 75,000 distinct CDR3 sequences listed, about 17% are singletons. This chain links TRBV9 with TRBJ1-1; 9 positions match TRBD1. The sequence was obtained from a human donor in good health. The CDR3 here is CASSLTGGYTEAFF. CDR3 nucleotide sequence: TGTGCCAGCAGCTTGACAGGGGGTTACACTGAAGCTTTCTTT.